These T cell receptor beta chains were read from a single sample in a study of CD8+ T cells in alopecia areata. Repertoires were generated with immunoSEQ multiplex PCR, while TCRdb's copy carries only in-frame clones and drops some. The repertoire has 150,000 to 200,000 clones, around 60% of them found once; the top ten carry roughly 14%. The sample was CD4+ T cells sorted from blood, taken at week 0. The receptors here all came from a human donor with alopecia areata. The CDR3 runs from the conserved cysteine through the conserved F or W. Clone size is stated in some rows and not others, as once, few, many or a class when expanded.

J	V	size	CDR3
TRBJ2-3	TRBV27	once	CASSPSGADTQYF
TRBJ1-3	TRBV29-1	.	CSVEARHSGNTIYF
TRBJ2-5	TRBV29-1	.	CSVAGRYQETQYF
TRBJ1-5	TRBV25-1	.	CASSVPARGPGQPQHF
TRBJ2-7	TRBV29-1	.	CSGGGGDYEQYF
TRBJ2-7	TRBV5-1	few	CASSLENPPGEQYF
TRBJ1-6	TRBV25-1	few	CASSDPRTGDSSPLHF
TRBJ1-5	TRBV2	.	CASSVNRPDQPQHF
TRBJ1-2	TRBV7-2	.	CASSPLRAGENYGYTF
TRBJ1-2	TRBV6-6	.	CASKEGRGAYGYTF
TRBJ2-7	TRBV30	.	CAWSSGGYEQYF
TRBJ2-7	TRBV6-5	.	CASSRDRYEQYF
TRBJ1-1	TRBV9	few	CASSATWGSNTEAFF
TRBJ2-5	TRBV25-1	.	CASSGWTAQETQYF
TRBJ1-2	TRBV6-5	many	CASSYRPGNYGYTF
TRBJ2-7	TRBV5-1	few	CASSELAGSNYEQYF
TRBJ2-7	TRBV4-2	once	CASSQDRVREQYF
TRBJ2-5	TRBV29-1	.	CSVAVQGETQYF
TRBJ1-5	TRBV4-1	.	CASSPKAGRDNQPQHF
TRBJ1-6	TRBV7-2	.	CASSSQGAGSSPLHF
TRBJ2-7	TRBV6-5	.	CASSYDLTGSYEQYF
TRBJ2-2	TRBV2	few	CASSFSTGELFF
TRBJ2-1	TRBV29-1	.	CSVGSRNSYNEQFF
TRBJ2-1	TRBV5-1	.	CASSLGVAGGPYNEQFF
TRBJ2-1	TRBV30	.	CAWSVGRGGRSYNEQFF
TRBJ1-1	TRBV14	few	CASSLVQGASEAFF
TRBJ2-1	TRBV6-1	.	CASRTSFSYNEQFF
TRBJ2-5	TRBV30	.	CAWSLRLPGGTQYF
TRBJ2-5	TRBV7-2	few	CASSQGTSGSKETQYF
TRBJ2-1	TRBV5-1	few	CASSGSSGGWNEQFF
TRBJ2-7	TRBV30	once	CAWTGFHEQYF
TRBJ2-3	TRBV4-2	.	CASSPTPTLTDTQYF
TRBJ2-5	TRBV9	.	CASSVGGLASTQYF
TRBJ2-2	TRBV29-1	few	CSAKTGGEPGELFF
TRBJ2-5	TRBV29-1	.	CSVSGGQTRDPVLRRSQYF
TRBJ1-1	TRBV2	many	CASSEAPASNTEAFF
TRBJ2-3	TRBV10-3	few	CAISEKGPGSPTDTQYF
TRBJ1-1	TRBV7-2	.	CASSLAPGGGAEAFF
TRBJ1-5	TRBV15	.	CATSRDPLGGRGNQPQHF
TRBJ1-1	TRBV6-1	.	CASSADSLTEAFF
TRBJ1-3	TRBV10-3	.	CAINHGDSGNTIYF
TRBJ2-5	TRBV29-1	.	CSATSGRETQYF
TRBJ1-2	TRBV9	.	CASSVAPGKDGYTF
TRBJ1-4	TRBV7-9	.	CASSLLSGPGTGNEKLFF
TRBJ2-7	TRBV4-1	.	CASSLDRGPYEQYF
TRBJ1-2	TRBV7-9	.	CASSTTGAPAYGYTF